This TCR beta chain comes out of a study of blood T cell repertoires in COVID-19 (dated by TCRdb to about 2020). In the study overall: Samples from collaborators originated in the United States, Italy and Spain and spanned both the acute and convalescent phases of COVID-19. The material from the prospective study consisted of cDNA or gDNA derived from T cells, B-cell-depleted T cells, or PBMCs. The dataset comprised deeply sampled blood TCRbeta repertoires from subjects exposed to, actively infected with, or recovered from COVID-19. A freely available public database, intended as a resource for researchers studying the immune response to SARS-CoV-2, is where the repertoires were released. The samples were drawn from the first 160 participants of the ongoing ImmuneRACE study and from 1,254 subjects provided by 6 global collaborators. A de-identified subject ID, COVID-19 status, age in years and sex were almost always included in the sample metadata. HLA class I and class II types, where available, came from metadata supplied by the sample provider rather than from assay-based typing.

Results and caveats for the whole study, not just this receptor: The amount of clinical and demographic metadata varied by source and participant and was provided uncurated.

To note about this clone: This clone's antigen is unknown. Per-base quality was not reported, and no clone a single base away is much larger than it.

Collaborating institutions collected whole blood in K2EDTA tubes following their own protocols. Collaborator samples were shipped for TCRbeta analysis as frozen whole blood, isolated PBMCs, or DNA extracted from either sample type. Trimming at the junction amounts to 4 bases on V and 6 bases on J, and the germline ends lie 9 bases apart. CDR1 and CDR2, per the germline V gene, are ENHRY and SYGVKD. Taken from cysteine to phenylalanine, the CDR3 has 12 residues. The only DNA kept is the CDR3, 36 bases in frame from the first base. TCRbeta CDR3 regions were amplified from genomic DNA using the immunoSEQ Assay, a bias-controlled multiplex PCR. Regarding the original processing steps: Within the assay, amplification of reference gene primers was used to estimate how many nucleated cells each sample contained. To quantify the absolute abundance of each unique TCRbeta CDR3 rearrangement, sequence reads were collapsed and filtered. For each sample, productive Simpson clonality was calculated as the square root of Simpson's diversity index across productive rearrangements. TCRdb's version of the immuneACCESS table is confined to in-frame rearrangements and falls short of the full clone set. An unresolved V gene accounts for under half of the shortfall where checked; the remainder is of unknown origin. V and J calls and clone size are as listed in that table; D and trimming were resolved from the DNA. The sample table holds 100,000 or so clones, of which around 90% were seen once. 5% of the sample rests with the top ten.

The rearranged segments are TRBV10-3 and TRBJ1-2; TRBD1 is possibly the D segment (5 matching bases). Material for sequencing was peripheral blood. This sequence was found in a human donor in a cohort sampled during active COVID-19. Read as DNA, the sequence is TGTGCCATCAGTGTCGGGGGTGATGGCTACACCTTC. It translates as CAISVGGDGYTF.